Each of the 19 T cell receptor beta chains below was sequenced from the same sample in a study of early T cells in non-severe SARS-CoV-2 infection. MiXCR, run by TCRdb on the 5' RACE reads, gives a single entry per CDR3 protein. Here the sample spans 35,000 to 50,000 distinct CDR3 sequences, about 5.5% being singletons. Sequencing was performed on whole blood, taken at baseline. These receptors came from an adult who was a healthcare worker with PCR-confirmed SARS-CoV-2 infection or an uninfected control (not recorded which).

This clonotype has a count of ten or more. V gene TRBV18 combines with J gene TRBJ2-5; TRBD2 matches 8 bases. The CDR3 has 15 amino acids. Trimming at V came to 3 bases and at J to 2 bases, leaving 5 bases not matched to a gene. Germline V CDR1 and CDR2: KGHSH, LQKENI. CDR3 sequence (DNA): TGTGCCAGCTCACCCCTCGGGGGGGCACAAGAGACCCAGTACTTC. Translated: CASSPLGGAQETQYF.

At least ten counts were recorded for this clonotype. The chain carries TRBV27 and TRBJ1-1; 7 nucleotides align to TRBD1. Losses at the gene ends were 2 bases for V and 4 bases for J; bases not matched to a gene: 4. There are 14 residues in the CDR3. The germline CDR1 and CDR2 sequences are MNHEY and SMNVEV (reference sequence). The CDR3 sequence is CASSLTQGRTEAFF. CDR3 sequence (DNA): TGTGCCAGCAGTTTAACACAGGGGCGCACTGAAGCTTTCTTT.

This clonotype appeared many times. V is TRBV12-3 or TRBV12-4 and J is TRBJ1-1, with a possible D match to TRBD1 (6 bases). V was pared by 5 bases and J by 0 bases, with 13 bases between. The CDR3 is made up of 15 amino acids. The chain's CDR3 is CASSPGQLMNTEAFF. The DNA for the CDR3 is TGTGCCAGCAGTCCAGGACAGCTAATGAACACTGAAGCTTTCTTT.

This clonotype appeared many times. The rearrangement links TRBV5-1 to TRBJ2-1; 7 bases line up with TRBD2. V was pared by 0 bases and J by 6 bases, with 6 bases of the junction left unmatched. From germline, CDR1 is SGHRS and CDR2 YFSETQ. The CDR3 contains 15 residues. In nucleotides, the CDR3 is TGCGCCAGCAGCTTGGAGGCGGGAGACCTCAATGAGCAGTTCTTC. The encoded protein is CASSLEAGDLNEQFF.

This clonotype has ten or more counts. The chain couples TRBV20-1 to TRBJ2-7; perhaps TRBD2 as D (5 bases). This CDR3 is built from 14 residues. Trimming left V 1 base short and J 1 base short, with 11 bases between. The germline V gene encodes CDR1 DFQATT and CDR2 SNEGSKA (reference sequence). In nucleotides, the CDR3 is TGCAGTGCTAGAGTTCCGGGATCGTCCTACGAGCAGTACTTC. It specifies CSARVPGSSYEQYF.

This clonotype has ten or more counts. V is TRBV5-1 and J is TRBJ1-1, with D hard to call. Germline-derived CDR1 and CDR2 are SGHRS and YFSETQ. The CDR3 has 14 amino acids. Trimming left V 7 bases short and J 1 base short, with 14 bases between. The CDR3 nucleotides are TGCGCCAGCCGCCCGACGGAACCGAACACTGAAGCTTTCTTT. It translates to CASRPTEPNTEAFF.

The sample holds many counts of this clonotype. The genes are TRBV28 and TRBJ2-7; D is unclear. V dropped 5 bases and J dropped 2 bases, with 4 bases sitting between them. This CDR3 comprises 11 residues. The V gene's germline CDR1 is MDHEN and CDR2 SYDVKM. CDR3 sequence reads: CASSVTYEQYF. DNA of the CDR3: TGTGCCAGCAGTGTGACCTACGAGCAGTACTTC.

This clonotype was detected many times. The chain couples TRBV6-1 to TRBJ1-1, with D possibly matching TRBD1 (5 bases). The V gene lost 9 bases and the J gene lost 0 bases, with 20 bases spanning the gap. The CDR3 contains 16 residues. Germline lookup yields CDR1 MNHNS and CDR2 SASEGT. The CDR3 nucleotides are TGTGCCAGTATACGTCGACAGCAAGCTATGAACACTGAAGCTTTCTTT. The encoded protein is CASIRRQQAMNTEAFF.

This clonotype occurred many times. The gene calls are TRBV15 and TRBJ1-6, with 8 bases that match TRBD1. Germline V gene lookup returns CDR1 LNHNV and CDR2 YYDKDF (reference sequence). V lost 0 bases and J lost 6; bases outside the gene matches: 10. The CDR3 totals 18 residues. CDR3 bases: TGTGCCACCAGCAGAGATCGGGTCAGGGGGCGAGCTAATTCACCCCTCCACTTT. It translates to CATSRDRVRGRANSPLHF.

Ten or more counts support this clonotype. CDR3 in amino acids: CASRTGTGFGYTF. CDR3 coding DNA: TGTGCCAGCAGAACCGGGACAGGGTTTGGCTACACCTTC. The rearrangement links TRBV6-1 to TRBJ1-2; TRBD1 agrees at 9 bases. Trimming removed 6 bases from V and 7 bases from J; junction bases left unmatched: 6. Germline V CDR1 and CDR2: MNHNS, SASEGT. The CDR3 length is 13 residues.

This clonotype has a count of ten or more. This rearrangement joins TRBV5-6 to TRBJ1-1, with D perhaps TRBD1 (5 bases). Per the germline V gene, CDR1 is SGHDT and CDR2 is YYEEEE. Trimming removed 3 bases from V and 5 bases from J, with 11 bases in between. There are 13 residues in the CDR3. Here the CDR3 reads CASSWAGGTEAFF. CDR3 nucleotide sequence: TGTGCCAGCAGCTGGGCTGGGGGAACTGAAGCTTTCTTT.

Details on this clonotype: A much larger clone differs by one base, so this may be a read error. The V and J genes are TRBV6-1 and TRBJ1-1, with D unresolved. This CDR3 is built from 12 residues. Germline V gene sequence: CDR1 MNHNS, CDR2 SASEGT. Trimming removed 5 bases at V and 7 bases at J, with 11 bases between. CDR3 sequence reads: CASSYRDCEAFF. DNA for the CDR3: TGTGCCAGCAGTTATAGAGACTGTGAAGCTTTCTTT.

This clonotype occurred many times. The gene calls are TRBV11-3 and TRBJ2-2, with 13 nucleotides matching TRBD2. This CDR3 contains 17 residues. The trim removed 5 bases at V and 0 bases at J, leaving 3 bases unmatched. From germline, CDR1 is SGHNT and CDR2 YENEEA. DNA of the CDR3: TGTGCCAGCAGCCGGGGACTAGCGGGGCCGAACACCGGGGAGCTGTTTTTT. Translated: CASSRGLAGPNTGELFF.

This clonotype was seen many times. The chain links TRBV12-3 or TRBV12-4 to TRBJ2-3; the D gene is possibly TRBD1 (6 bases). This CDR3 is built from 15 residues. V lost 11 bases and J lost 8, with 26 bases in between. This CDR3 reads CAAQHQEQGWVTQYF. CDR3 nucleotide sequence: TGTGCCGCGCAGCATCAGGAGCAGGGGTGGGTTACGCAGTATTTT.

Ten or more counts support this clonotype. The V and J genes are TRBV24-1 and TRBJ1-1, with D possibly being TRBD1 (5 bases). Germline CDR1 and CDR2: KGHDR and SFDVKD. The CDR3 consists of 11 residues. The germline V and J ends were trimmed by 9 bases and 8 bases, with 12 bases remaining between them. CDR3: CATQRGDEAFF. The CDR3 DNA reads TGTGCCACCCAACGGGGGGACGAAGCTTTCTTT.

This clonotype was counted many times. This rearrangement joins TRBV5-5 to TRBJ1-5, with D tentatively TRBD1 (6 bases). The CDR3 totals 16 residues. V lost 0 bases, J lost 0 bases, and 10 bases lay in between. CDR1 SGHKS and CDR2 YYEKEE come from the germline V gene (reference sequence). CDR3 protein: CASSLGTDTSNQPQHF. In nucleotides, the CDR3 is TGTGCCAGCAGCTTGGGGACAGATACTAGCAATCAGCCCCAGCATTTT. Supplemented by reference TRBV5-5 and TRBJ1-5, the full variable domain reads DAGVTQSPTHLIKTRGQQVTLRCSPISGHKSVSWYQQVLGQGPQFIFQYYEKEERGRGNFPDRFSARQFPNYSSELNVNALLLGDSALYLCASSLGTDTSNQPQHFGDGTRLSIL.

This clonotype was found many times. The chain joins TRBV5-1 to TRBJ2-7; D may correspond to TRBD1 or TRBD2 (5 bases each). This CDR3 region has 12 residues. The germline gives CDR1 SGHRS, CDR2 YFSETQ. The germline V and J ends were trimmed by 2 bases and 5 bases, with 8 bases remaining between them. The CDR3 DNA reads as TGCGCCAGCAGCTTCCGAGGGGACGAGCAGTACTTC. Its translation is CASSFRGDEQYF. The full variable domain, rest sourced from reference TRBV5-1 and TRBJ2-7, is KAGVTQTPRYLIKTRGQQVTLSCSPISGHRSVSWYQQTPGQGLQFLFEYFSETQRNKGNFPGRFSGRQFSNSRSEMNVSTLELGDSALYLCASSFRGDEQYFGPGTRLTVT.

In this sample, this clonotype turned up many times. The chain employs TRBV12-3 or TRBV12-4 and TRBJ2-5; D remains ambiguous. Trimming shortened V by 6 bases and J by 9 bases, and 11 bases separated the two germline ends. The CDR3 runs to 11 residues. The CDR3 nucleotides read TGTGCCAGCAGCCGTTACGAGGCCCAGTACTTC. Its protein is CASSRYEAQYF.

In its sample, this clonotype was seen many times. CDR3 in amino acids: CASSSTDRSGNEKLFF. CDR3 in DNA: TGTGCCAGCAGCTCAACGGACAGATCAGGGAATGAAAAACTGTTTTTT. This chain uses TRBV13 with TRBJ1-4; D might be TRBD1 (6 bases). Germline CDR1 reads PRHDT; CDR2 reads FYEKMQ (reference sequence). This CDR3 spans 16 amino acids. Trimming removed 4 bases from V and 5 bases from J, with 17 bases in between.